The 28 T cell receptor beta chains below all came from one sample that was sequenced in a study of blood T cell repertoires in COVID-19. The table came from immunoSEQ multiplex PCR; TCRdb's copy has only in-frame clones and leaves some out. The sample records about 80,000 clones, about four fifths being singletons. The sample was peripheral blood. The receptors here all came from a woman aged 40 to 50 with active or convalescent COVID-19.

The V gene is TRBV27, the J gene TRBJ2-5, with D tentatively TRBD1 (6 bases). Per the germline V gene, CDR1 is MNHEY and CDR2 is SMNVEV (reference sequence). V was cut by 6 bases and J by 1 base, with 12 bases left in between. The length of the CDR3 is 14 residues. The CDR3 bases are TGTGCCAGCAGCATAACAGGGCCCCAAGAGACCCAGTACTTC. Amino acids: CASSITGPQETQYF.

This clone showed up just a few times. The V call is TRBV3-1 (or the pseudogene TRBV3-2), the J call TRBJ1-2; TRBD1 aligns across 10 bases. Germline-derived CDR1 and CDR2 are LGHDT and YNNKEL (reference sequence). This CDR3 contains 17 residues. The V segment lost 4 bases and the J segment 4 bases; nucleotides outside the gene matches: 12. CDR3 DNA: TGTGCCAGCAGCCCCCTTCCACGGGGACAGGGGTGCTATGGCTACACCTTC. It encodes CASSPLPRGQGCYGYTF.

This clone has a single count. V gene TRBV28 combines with J gene TRBJ1-6; tentatively, D is TRBD1 (5 bases). The CDR3 length is 17 residues. Trimming stripped 6 bases from V and 8 bases from J, with 23 bases between. Germline CDR1 is MDHEN and CDR2 is SYDVKM. For the CDR3, the DNA is TGTGCCAGCAGCCCCCCAACCGGGCCGGGGGTATATTCACCCCTCCACTTT. It codes for CASSPPTGPGVYSPLHF.

The gene calls are TRBV5-1 and TRBJ2-1; possibly TRBD1 for D (5 bases). V was trimmed by 0 bases and J by 2 bases, leaving 9 bases between them. Germline CDR1 SGHRS, CDR2 YFSETQ. The CDR3 totals 15 residues. The CDR3 bases are TGCGCCAGCAGCTTGGGGGTAGGGGCCTACAATGAGCAGTTCTTC. This codes for CASSLGVGAYNEQFF.

The CDR3 nucleotides are TGTGCCAGCAGGAGGGACAGGGGTGCAGATACGCAGTATTTT. It encodes CASRRDRGADTQYF. The V and J genes are TRBV7-2 and TRBJ2-3; TRBD1 agrees at 10 bases. V shed 6 bases and J 4 bases; nucleotides not matched to a gene: 4. CDR3 size: 14 residues. Germline CDR1 reads SGHTA; CDR2 reads FQGNSA.

The chain is built from TRBV11-2 and TRBJ1-6, with a tentative D call TRBD1 (5 bases). In germline, CDR1 is SGHAT, CDR2 FQNNGV. V lost 5 bases to trimming and J lost 7 bases, with 15 bases between them. This CDR3 has 15 amino acids. Here the CDR3 DNA reads TGTGCCAGCAGCGTTGGGGCATACCGGAATTCACCCCTCCACTTT. Its translation is CASSVGAYRNSPLHF.

This clone was observed a handful of times. The chain employs TRBV5-1 and TRBJ2-7, with D perhaps matching TRBD2 (6 bases). V lost 4 bases to trimming and J lost 0 bases, with 17 bases between them. Germline V gives CDR1 SGHRS, CDR2 YFSETQ. The CDR3 has 16 residues. In DNA, the CDR3 is TGCGCCAGCAGCATACGACTAGTCGGGAGCTCCTACGAGCAGTACTTC. Its translation: CASSIRLVGSSYEQYF.

The genes are TRBV7-9 and TRBJ1-2; D call uncertain. CDR1 is SEHNR, CDR2 FQNEAQ, per germline (reference sequence). Trimming shortened V by 4 bases and J by 4 bases, and 22 bases separated the two germline ends. The CDR3 length is 17 residues. The CDR3 loop reads CASSSPLEPAAGYGYTF. CDR3 nucleotides: TGTGCCAGCAGCTCCCCCCTGGAGCCGGCCGCGGGCTATGGCTACACCTTC.

In this sample, this clone turned up once. The J gene is TRBJ1-3, the V gene TRBV19, with D hard to call. The CDR3 spans 14 residues. The germline V gene encodes CDR1 LNHDA and CDR2 SQIVND (reference sequence). CDR3 region: CATRISSSGNTIYF. For the CDR3, the DNA is TGTGCAACCCGTATCTCGAGCTCTGGAAACACCATATATTTT.

The chain has TRBV28 and TRBJ2-5, with 15 bases matching TRBD2. Losses at the gene ends were 8 bases for V and 5 bases for J; bases not matched to a gene: 0. Germline loops: CDR1 MDHEN, CDR2 SYDVKM. The CDR3 length is 13 residues. The CDR3 nucleotides are TGTGCCAGCGGACTAGCGGGGGGGGAGACCCAGTACTTC. Amino acids: CASGLAGGETQYF.

The CDR3: CASSNRASGGNTIYF. CDR3 coding DNA: TGTGCCAGCAGCAACCGGGCCTCGGGAGGAAACACCATATATTTT. V and J are TRBV7-8 and TRBJ1-3; no reliable D call. CDR1 and CDR2 (germline): SGHVS, FQNEAQ. CDR3 size: 15 residues. V was shortened by 5 bases and J by 4 bases, with 15 bases between the two germline ends. Together with reference TRBV7-8 and TRBJ1-3, the CDR3 gives the full variable domain: GAGVSQSPRYKVAKRGQDVALRCDPISGHVSLFWYQQALGQGPEFLTYFQNEAQLDKSGLPSDRFFAERPEGSVSTLKIQRTQQEDSAVYLCASSNRASGGNTIYFGEGSWLTVV.

This clone was seen once. The chain is built from TRBV7-2 and TRBJ2-3; a weak D match, TRBD2 (5 bases). The CDR3 has 14 residues. V dropped 4 bases and J dropped 0 bases, with 8 bases sitting between them. Germline lookup yields CDR1 SGHTA and CDR2 FQGNSA. The CDR3: CASSSGLSTDTQYF. The CDR3 DNA reads TGTGCCAGCAGCTCTGGACTGAGCACAGATACGCAGTATTTT. Using reference TRBV7-2 and TRBJ2-3 for the parts outside the CDR3, the full variable domain is GAGVSQSPSNKVTEKGKDVELRCDPISGHTALYWYRQSLGQGLEFLIYFQGNSAPDKSGLPSDRFSAERTGGSVSTLTIQRTQQEDSAVYLCASSSGLSTDTQYFGPGTRLTVL.

The genes are TRBV10-3 and TRBJ2-1; the D gene is possibly TRBD1 (6 bases). CDR3 length: 13 residues. The V end was cut by 7 bases, the J end by 9 bases, with 16 bases between. In germline, CDR1 is ENHRY, CDR2 SYGVKD. CDR3 nucleotides: TGTGCCATCAAGCCCGCAGGGGTAAGTGAGCAGTTCTTC. Protein product: CAIKPAGVSEQFF.

This clone appeared once. The chain has TRBV29-1 and TRBJ2-3; weak D call: TRBD2 (6 bases). This CDR3 comprises 14 residues. Germline V CDR1 and CDR2: SQVTM, ANQGSEA. V dropped 4 bases and J dropped 1 base, with 12 bases sitting between them. The CDR3 protein is CSVGITGGTDTQYF. Here the CDR3 DNA reads TGCAGCGTTGGGATTACGGGGGGCACAGATACGCAGTATTTT.

The genes are TRBV27 and TRBJ2-1; TRBD2 matches at 10 bases. Germline trimming cut 8 bases from V and 3 bases from J; bases unmatched to any gene: 13. Germline loops: CDR1 MNHEY, CDR2 SMNVEV (reference sequence). CDR3 length: 17 amino acids. Here the CDR3 reads CASGGWASGRLYNEQFF. The CDR3 DNA sequence: TGTGCCAGCGGTGGGTGGGCTAGCGGGAGACTCTACAATGAGCAGTTCTTC.

The chain joins TRBV4-3 to TRBJ1-6; no definite D call. V was trimmed by 1 base and J by 0 bases, leaving 4 bases between them. CDR3 length: 15 amino acids. Germline V gene data show CDR1 as LGHNA and CDR2 as YSLEER. CDR3 coding DNA: TGCGCCAGCAGCCAAGCGAGCTCCTATAATTCACCCCTCCACTTT. It encodes CASSQASSYNSPLHF.

The CDR3 loop is CAIGENYGYTF. CDR3 DNA sequence: TGTGCCATCGGAGAAAACTATGGCTACACCTTC. The chain combines TRBV10-3 with TRBJ1-2; D not resolved. V lost 8 bases, J lost 2 bases, and 6 bases lay in between. CDR3 length: 11 amino acids. Germline V gene lookup returns CDR1 ENHRY and CDR2 SYGVKD.

The chain employs TRBV5-8 and TRBJ1-5, with D possibly matching TRBD1 (6 bases). The germline V gene has CDR1 SGHTS and CDR2 YDEGEE. The CDR3 is made up of 16 amino acids. The V end lost 0 bases, the J end lost 6 bases, and 16 bases lay between the germline ends. CDR3 DNA: TGTGCCAGCAGCTTGGGGACGGACAGACGTCGTCAGCCCCAGCATTTT. As protein: CASSLGTDRRRQPQHF.

This clone appeared a single time. V gene TRBV9 combines with J gene TRBJ2-3, with unresolved D. Germline V gene sequence: CDR1 SGDLS, CDR2 YYNGEE. There are 17 residues in the CDR3. V dropped 4 bases and J dropped 0 bases, with 18 bases sitting between them. The CDR3 coding sequence is TGTGCCAGCAGCAGTAGAGGAGTCTCCTCTAGCACAGATACGCAGTATTTT. Translation gives CASSSRGVSSSTDTQYF.

The chain combines TRBV25-1 with TRBJ1-2; 7 bases match TRBD1. The CDR3 extends over 15 amino acids. Trimming at V came to 2 bases and at J to 5 bases, leaving 8 bases not matched to a gene. Germline loops: CDR1 MGHDK, CDR2 SYGVNS. The CDR3 loop reads CASSEIRGRSYGYTF. As DNA, the CDR3 is TGTGCCAGCAGTGAAATAAGGGGGCGGTCATATGGCTACACCTTC.

The chain combines TRBV7-2 with TRBJ1-4; D unresolved. V lost 5 bases and J 0 bases, leaving 10 bases between the germline ends. The germline CDR1 and CDR2 sequences are SGHTA and FQGNSA. CDR3 size: 15 residues. Here the CDR3 DNA reads TGTGCCAGCAGCCCCGAGAGAGCAACTAATGAAAAACTGTTTTTT. Translated, it gives CASSPERATNEKLFF.

The chain employs TRBV6-4 and TRBJ2-3; 7 nucleotides agree with TRBD2. Trimming took 2 bases from V and 4 from J; bases not matched to a gene: 0. The CDR3 contains 13 residues. Germline values: CDR1 MRHNA, CDR2 SNTAGT. The DNA for the CDR3 is TGTGCCAGCAGTGACGGGGGGGCAGATACGCAGTATTTT. Its translation is CASSDGGADTQYF.

This sequence joins TRBV4-1 and TRBJ2-7, with 10 bases matching TRBD2. Germline-derived CDR1 and CDR2 are MGHRA and YSYEKL. The CDR3 has 15 residues. After removal of 2 bases from V and 1 base from J, the junction contained 2 bases not matched to a gene. As DNA, the CDR3 is TGCGCCAGCAGCCAATGGACTAGCGGATCCTACGAGCAGTACTTC. As protein: CASSQWTSGSYEQYF.

This clone occurred once. The chain links TRBV6-5 to TRBJ1-2; TRBD1 agrees at 8 bases. CDR1 MNHEY and CDR2 SVGAGI come from the germline V gene. The CDR3 contains 14 residues. Losses at the gene ends were 2 bases for V and 8 bases for J; bases not matched to a gene: 7. The CDR3 DNA reads TGTGCCAGCAGTTACCCAGAGACAGGGGTCGGCTACACCTTC. It encodes CASSYPETGVGYTF.

V is TRBV19 and J is TRBJ2-5; no reliable D call. CDR1 and CDR2 (germline): LNHDA, SQIVND (reference sequence). This CDR3 contains 13 residues. Trimming removed 5 bases from V and 9 bases from J, with 16 bases in between. The CDR3 sequence: CASSPNSVHPQYF. CDR3 DNA sequence: TGTGCCAGTAGTCCGAACTCCGTTCACCCCCAGTACTTC.

In its sample, this clone was seen a few times. The V and J genes are TRBV29-1 and TRBJ1-1; 8 nucleotides agree with TRBD1. The CDR3 is made up of 12 amino acids. V dropped 4 bases and J dropped 7; count of bases not matched to a gene: 5. Germline CDR1 reads SQVTM; CDR2 reads ANQGSEA. The CDR3 coding sequence is TGCAGCGTTGTGGCGACAGGGGATGAAGCTTTCTTT. It codes for CSVVATGDEAFF.

DNA of the CDR3: TGCGCCAGCAGCTTCGGGACAGGGAGGCCTTTGGGCTCCTATGGCTACACCTTC. This encodes CASSFGTGRPLGSYGYTF. The chain uses TRBV5-1 and TRBJ1-2; 9 bases agree with TRBD1. V lost 2 bases, J lost 4 bases, and 15 bases stayed unmatched. The germline V gene encodes CDR1 SGHRS and CDR2 YFSETQ. The CDR3 has 18 residues.

The genes are TRBV28 and TRBJ1-1, with 9 bases lining up with TRBD1. In germline, CDR1 is MDHEN, CDR2 SYDVKM. The CDR3 is 14 residues long. The junction had 9 bases not matched to a gene; V was cut back by 6 bases and J by 7 bases. The chain's CDR3 is CASRPGGQGVEAFF. The CDR3 DNA follows: TGTGCCAGCAGGCCCGGGGGACAGGGCGTTGAAGCTTTCTTT. The variable domain in full, completed from reference TRBV28 and TRBJ1-1, reads DVKVTQSSRYLVKRTGEKVFLECVQDMDHENMFWYRQDPGLGLRLIYFSYDVKMKEKGDIPEGYSVSREKKERFSLILESASTNQTSMYLCASRPGGQGVEAFFGQGTRLTVV.